What follows are 7 T cell receptor beta chains derived from one specimen sequenced in a study of regulatory T cells in long-lasting Graves disease. Time point noted: newly diagnosed GD, antithyroid drugs for less than 3 months. Construction of the TCR library relied on RNA isolated from PBMCs. Arm-PCR of CDR3 regions and iRepertoire HTBI primers were used to build TCR beta libraries. TCRdb analysed the multiplex PCR reads with MiXCR anew, one entry per CDR3 protein. The sample includes some 250,000 distinct CDR3 sequences, roughly 18% of them seen just once. Sequenced material: peripheral blood mononuclear cells (PBMCs), taken at new diagnosis, from a patient treated with antithyroid drugs. Source of these receptors: a female donor with Graves disease.

At least ten counts were recorded for this clonotype. Here the CDR3 reads CASSPQTDMNTEAFF. CDR3 bases: TGTGCCAGCTCACCCCAGACCGATATGAACACTGAAGCTTTCTTT. This chain joins TRBV18 and TRBJ1-1; unclear D gene. The CDR3 has 15 amino acids. Germline V gives CDR1 KGHSH, CDR2 LQKENI. The germline V and J ends were trimmed by 3 bases and 0 bases, with 11 bases remaining between them.

This clonotype showed up just a few times. The CDR3 DNA follows: TGTGCCAGCAGCGTAGAGGGGGCTGGTGGCTACACCTTC. Translated: CASSVEGAGGYTF. V and J are TRBV9 and TRBJ1-2; TRBD1 matches 7 bases. After removal of 0 bases from V and 7 bases from J, the junction contained 3 bases not matched to a gene. Germline V lookup: CDR1 SGDLS, CDR2 YYNGEE. The CDR3 is 13 residues long.

This clonotype was detected only a few times. The rearrangement joins TRBV20-1 to TRBJ1-1; D is perhaps TRBD1 (5 bases). The V gene's germline CDR1 is DFQATT and CDR2 SNEGSKA (reference sequence). This CDR3 is 16 amino acids long. Trimming left V 6 bases short and J 0 bases short, with 20 bases between. The CDR3 DNA sequence: TGCAGTGCCCGGGGGGGGGGTAGAGGGATGAACACTGAAGCTTTCTTT. It encodes CSARGGGRGMNTEAFF.

The gene calls are TRBV5-1 and TRBJ2-3; D possibly corresponds to TRBD1 (6 bases). The CDR3 is 14 amino acids. Germline values: CDR1 SGHRS, CDR2 YFSETQ. The V end was cut by 0 bases, the J end by 3 bases, with 8 bases between. The CDR3 region is CASSLETGTDTQYF. Written as DNA, the CDR3 is TGCGCCAGCAGCTTGGAGACAGGAACAGATACGCAGTATTTT.

This clonotype was detected many times. The chain combines TRBV3-1 with TRBJ2-3, with D maybe TRBD2 (5 bases). The germline V gene has CDR1 LGHDT and CDR2 YNNKEL (reference sequence). This CDR3 has 16 residues. The V end was cut by 4 bases, the J end by 1 base, with 15 bases between. The CDR3 bases are TGTGCCAGCAGCCTCCGAGAGGAGGTGGGCACAGATACGCAGTATTTT. It specifies CASSLREEVGTDTQYF.

This chain links TRBV6-1 with TRBJ1-3, with D uncertain. Germline V gene data show CDR1 as MNHNS and CDR2 as SASEGT. The CDR3 length is 12 residues. Trimming took off 5 bases at V and 4 bases at J, with 6 bases between the two ends. Here the CDR3 reads CASSREGNTIYF. The CDR3, as DNA: TGTGCCAGCAGTCGTGAGGGAAACACCATATATTTT.

This clonotype has a handful of counts. The chain couples TRBV7-9 to TRBJ2-6; D remains ambiguous. Germline CDR1 and CDR2: SEHNR and FQNEAQ (reference sequence). The CDR3 consists of 14 residues. Trimming left V 1 base short and J 2 bases short, with 3 bases between. Here the CDR3 reads CASSLVAGANVLTF. CDR3 nucleotide sequence: TGTGCCAGCAGCTTAGTGGCTGGGGCCAACGTCCTGACTTTC.